These 16 T cell receptor beta chains came from one sample sequenced in a study of spatial heterogeneity in lung cancer. The time point: blood at routine non-recurrence follow-up after resection. Tumor, nontumor lung or frozen PBMC supplied whole RNA, sequenced without sorting. MiXCR was run by TCRdb on the 5' RACE reads, yielding one entry per CDR3 protein. Here the sample spans around 120,000 distinct CDR3 sequences, 12% being singletons. This material consisted of PBMCs, taken at follow-up. These receptors all come from a male donor with early-stage non-small cell lung cancer.

The rearrangement uses TRBV5-1 and TRBJ2-6; the match to TRBD1 covers 7 bases. In germline, CDR1 is SGHRS, CDR2 YFSETQ. The CDR3 consists of 17 residues. Losses at the gene ends were 4 bases for V and 2 bases for J; bases not matched to a gene: 9. DNA of the CDR3: TGCGCCAGCAGCACGACAGGGCCTAGTGCTGGGGCCAACGTCCTGACTTTC. It translates to CASSTTGPSAGANVLTF.

This clonotype occurred many times. The V gene is TRBV5-1, the J gene TRBJ1-4; D perhaps matches TRBD1 (5 bases). CDR3 length: 15 amino acids. The V end lost 2 bases, the J end lost 5 bases, and 13 bases lay between the germline ends. CDR1 and CDR2 from the germline V gene are SGHRS and YFSETQ. The CDR3 loop reads CASSFGGRENEKLFF. CDR3 bases: TGCGCCAGCAGCTTCGGTGGCAGGGAAAATGAAAAACTGTTTTTT.

This clonotype was recorded at least ten times. The chain combines TRBV5-1 with TRBJ2-1; D may be TRBD2 (6 bases). V was trimmed by 3 bases and J by 0 bases, leaving 16 bases between them. Germline loops: CDR1 SGHRS, CDR2 YFSETQ. This CDR3 is built from 17 residues. In DNA, the CDR3 is TGCGCCAGCAGCTCACGTGCGGGGAGCAGCTCCTACAATGAGCAGTTCTTC. This encodes CASSSRAGSSSYNEQFF.

This clonotype occurred many times. DNA for the CDR3: TGTGCCTGGAGTCACAGGGGGTACGCTCCTTTAATTTCACGACGCTCCTACGAGCAGTACTTC. Translated: CAWSHRGYAPLISRRSYEQYF. The V and J genes are TRBV30 and TRBJ2-7; TRBD1 agrees at 8 bases. J lost 0 bases, V lost 2 bases, and 24 bases had no gene match. CDR1 is GTSNPN, CDR2 SVGIG, per germline (reference sequence). The CDR3 totals 21 residues.

The table lists this clonotype with many counts. The V call is TRBV5-5, the J call TRBJ1-4; the match to TRBD1 covers 11 bases. This CDR3 spans 14 amino acids. Germline values: CDR1 SGHKS, CDR2 YYEKEE (reference sequence). With V trimmed by 3 bases and J by 10 bases, 5 bases remained unmatched. CDR3: CASSSVGQGAKLFF. In DNA form, the CDR3 reads TGTGCCAGCAGCTCCGTAGGACAGGGGGCAAAACTGTTTTTT.

This clonotype was seen a handful of times. V is TRBV6-1 and J is TRBJ1-3; 7 bases align to TRBD1. Germline CDR1 and CDR2: MNHNS and SASEGT. The CDR3 sequence is 16 residues long. J was trimmed by 0 bases and V by 4 bases; bases with no gene match: 6. CDR3: CASSAGQTVSGNTIYF. The CDR3 bases are TGTGCCAGCAGTGCGGGACAGACTGTCTCTGGAAACACCATATATTTT.

This clonotype was recorded many times. CDR3 region: CASSYTSGGAEQYF. The DNA for the CDR3 is TGTGCCAGCAGTTATACTAGCGGGGGGGCCGAGCAGTACTTC. The J gene is TRBJ2-7, the V gene TRBV6-5; TRBD2 matches at 13 bases. The ends lost 3 bases at V and 6 bases at J; junction bases unmatched: 2. The CDR3 is 14 amino acids. The germline gives CDR1 MNHEY, CDR2 SVGAGI.

This clonotype was counted many times. The V call is TRBV12-3 or TRBV12-4, the J call TRBJ1-5; no definite D call. The CDR3 sequence is 12 residues long. Between the trimmed V and J ends, which lost 7 bases and 3 bases, there was a span of 7 bases. In nucleotides, the CDR3 is TGTGCCAGCAAGAGGACCAATCAGCCCCAGCATTTT. It translates to CASKRTNQPQHF.

This clonotype was detected ten times or more. This CDR3 is CASSEGPTITYNEQFF. The CDR3 nucleotides read TGTGCCAGCAGTGAAGGCCCCACCATAACCTACAATGAGCAGTTCTTC. The chain couples TRBV6-1 to TRBJ2-1; D is undetermined. There are 16 residues in the CDR3. Germline-derived CDR1 and CDR2 are MNHNS and SASEGT. Trimming stripped 1 base from V and 2 bases from J, with 12 bases between.

V usage is TRBV2 and J usage is TRBJ1-4; 8 bases line up with TRBD1. The V gene's germline CDR1 is SNHLY and CDR2 FYNNEI. This CDR3 spans 14 amino acids. The V and J ends lost 6 bases and 3 bases, in that order; junction bases with no gene match: 3. CDR3 DNA: TGTGCCAGCAGCGTGACAGGGGCTAATGAAAAACTGTTTTTT. Translated, it gives CASSVTGANEKLFF.

This clonotype was seen a few times. The chain combines TRBV20-1 with TRBJ1-5, with 11 bases aligning to TRBD1. The CDR3 extends over 16 amino acids. The ends lost 0 bases at V and 4 bases at J; junction bases unmatched: 5. Per the germline V gene, CDR1 is DFQATT and CDR2 is SNEGSKA (reference sequence). The CDR3: CSARDGTGGGNQPQHF. In DNA form, the CDR3 reads TGCAGTGCTAGAGATGGGACAGGGGGTGGAAATCAGCCCCAGCATTTT.

This chain connects TRBV20-1 to TRBJ1-6; D possibly corresponds to TRBD1 (5 bases). The V gene's germline CDR1 is DFQATT and CDR2 SNEGSKA (reference sequence). Trimming removed 8 bases at V and 0 bases at J, with 11 bases between. CDR3 length: 14 residues. The CDR3 sequence: CSPGGGSYNSPLHF. As DNA, the CDR3 is TGCAGTCCGGGTGGGGGCTCCTATAATTCACCCCTCCACTTT.

This clonotype was detected a few times. This chain joins TRBV12-3 or TRBV12-4 and TRBJ1-6; 9 nucleotides align to TRBD1. J gave up 9 bases and V 4 bases, and 7 bases lay outside the gene matches. The CDR3 length is 15 residues. The CDR3 sequence: CASSSIQGASSPLHF. The CDR3, as DNA: TGTGCCAGCAGTTCGATACAGGGGGCTAGTTCACCCCTCCACTTT.

This clonotype was counted at least ten times. This chain uses TRBV12-3 or TRBV12-4 with TRBJ2-7; TRBD1 matches at 9 bases. The CDR3 contains 14 residues. V gave up 6 bases and J gave up 5 bases; unmatched junction bases: 8. CDR3 loop: CASSLGQGPHEQYF. The CDR3 nucleotides read TGTGCCAGCAGCTTGGGACAGGGTCCCCACGAGCAGTACTTC.

This clonotype was counted a few times. The chain recombines TRBV7-2 with TRBJ1-1; D unclear. CDR1 SGHTA and CDR2 FQGNSA come from the germline V gene. The CDR3 is 18 residues long. The V and J ends lost 2 bases and 1 base respectively, with 20 bases between them. CDR3 in DNA: TGTGCCAGCAGCTTACGACCCGCAGCAGGCTACGGGAACACTGAAGCTTTCTTT. Translation: CASSLRPAAGYGNTEAFF.

This clonotype was seen only a few times. This sequence joins TRBV28 and TRBJ2-7; unclear D gene. This CDR3 spans 12 amino acids. Germline CDR1 MDHEN, CDR2 SYDVKM. The V end lost 6 bases, the J end lost 2 bases, and 8 bases lay between the germline ends. The CDR3: CASSFDTYEQYF. The CDR3 DNA is TGTGCCAGCAGCTTCGACACCTACGAGCAGTACTTC.